The 2 T cell receptor beta chains listed next were all sequenced from one sample in a study of blood T cells in healthy people across ages. The second PCR ran roughly 7 to 12 cycles with a sample-barcoded 5' primer and J-beta primers. TCRdb used MiXCR to reprocess the 5' RACE reads, holding one entry per CDR3 protein. The sample comprises about 1.4 million distinct CDR3 sequences, 55% to 75% of which are singletons, and over 6.5% rests with the top ten. Sequenced: blood. All receptors come from a man between 18 and 29 years old in good health.

The chain couples TRBV28 to TRBJ2-5; D perhaps matches TRBD2 (5 bases). Trimming removed 8 bases at V and 5 bases at J, with 18 bases between. This CDR3 spans 14 amino acids. Germline V gene sequence: CDR1 MDHEN, CDR2 SYDVKM. The chain's CDR3 is CASGRLRVGETQYF. CDR3 bases: TGTGCCAGCGGTCGGTTGAGGGTCGGGGAGACCCAGTACTTC.

The chain uses TRBV6-1 and TRBJ1-1, with D tentatively TRBD1 (5 bases). Germline V CDR1 and CDR2: MNHNS, SASEGT. The CDR3 sequence is 13 residues long. Trimming removed 8 bases at V and 4 bases at J, with 14 bases between. CDR3 protein: CASLRGIGTEAFF. The CDR3 nucleotides read TGTGCCAGCCTAAGGGGTATCGGCACTGAAGCTTTCTTT.